A selection of T cell receptor beta chains follows, all from one sample in a study of T cell responses to AZD1222 COVID-19 vaccine. Assay: immunoSEQ multiplex PCR; the TCRdb copy retains only in-frame clones and omits some. The sample includes some 150,000 clones, 90% of them seen just once. The starting material was peripheral blood, obtained 28 days after the second AZD1222 dose. The receptors stem from an adult who received the AZD1222 COVID-19 vaccine. The CDR3 runs from the conserved cysteine through the conserved F or W. The D gene is left open where the match is weak. The size of a clone is reported for some rows only, either as once, few or many, or as a class for expanded clones.

j_gene: TRBJ2-1; d_gene: .; v_gene: TRBV7-2; abundance: .; len: 12; CDR3nt: TGTGCCAGCAGCTTAGCGGTCAATGAGCAGTTCTTC; CDR3aa: CASSLAVNEQFF
j_gene: TRBJ1-1; d_gene: .; v_gene: TRBV6-4; abundance: once; len: 14; CDR3nt: TGTGCCAGCAAAAATACAGGGAAAAACACTGAAGCTTTCTTT; CDR3aa: CASKNTGKNTEAFF
j_gene: TRBJ2-5; d_gene: TRBD2; v_gene: TRBV7-3; abundance: .; len: 15; CDR3nt: TGTGCCAGCAGCTTAGGGACTAGCTCCCAAGAGACCCAGTACTTC; CDR3aa: CASSLGTSSQETQYF
j_gene: TRBJ2-7; d_gene: .; v_gene: TRBV5-5; abundance: .; len: 13; CDR3nt: TGTGCCAGCAGCTTGTCTTGGGGGCACGAGCAGTACTTC; CDR3aa: CASSLSWGHEQYF
j_gene: TRBJ2-7; d_gene: .; v_gene: TRBV9; abundance: .; len: 13; CDR3nt: TGTGCCAGCAGCGGAGTGAACCTGGGGGAGCAGTACTTC; CDR3aa: CASSGVNLGEQYF
j_gene: TRBJ1-5; d_gene: TRBD1; v_gene: TRBV7-2; abundance: .; len: 14; CDR3nt: TGTGCCAGCAGCCAGGGGGCAGGGTTTCAGCCCCAGCATTTT; CDR3aa: CASSQGAGFQPQHF
j_gene: TRBJ2-1; d_gene: TRBD1; v_gene: TRBV6-5; abundance: .; len: 14; CDR3nt: TGTGCCAGCACCCTCGCAGGGGGCGGGTATGAGCAGTTCTTC; CDR3aa: CASTLAGGGYEQFF
j_gene: TRBJ1-5; d_gene: .; v_gene: TRBV29-1; abundance: .; len: 14; CDR3nt: TGCAGCGCCCAACTAGGACAGAACAATCAGCCCCAGCATTTT; CDR3aa: CSAQLGQNNQPQHF
j_gene: TRBJ2-2; d_gene: TRBD2; v_gene: TRBV5-1; abundance: .; len: 18; CDR3nt: TGCGCCAGCGCTAGCGGGGGGGCTCTCAACCCCTACACCGGGGAGCTGTTTTTT; CDR3aa: CASASGGALNPYTGELFF
j_gene: TRBJ2-7; d_gene: .; v_gene: TRBV7-8; abundance: .; len: 13; CDR3nt: TGTGCCAGCAGCTTAGGCACAGTAAGCGAGCAGTACTTC; CDR3aa: CASSLGTVSEQYF
j_gene: TRBJ2-6; d_gene: .; v_gene: TRBV27; abundance: .; len: 19; CDR3nt: TGTGCCAGCAGTTTGGCCGGCGGACAAAGCCTCTCTGGGGCCAACGTCCTGACTTTC; CDR3aa: CASSLAGGQSLSGANVLTF
j_gene: TRBJ1-5; d_gene: .; v_gene: TRBV21-1; abundance: .; len: 16; CDR3nt: TGTGCCAGCAGCAAAGGGACAGGGCCGAGCAATCAGCCCCAGCATTTT; CDR3aa: CASSKGTGPSNQPQHF
j_gene: TRBJ1-5; d_gene: TRBD1; v_gene: TRBV6-5; abundance: .; len: 14; CDR3nt: TGTGCCAGCAGACGACAGGGGCAGAATCAGCCCCAGCATTTT; CDR3aa: CASRRQGQNQPQHF
j_gene: TRBJ1-5; d_gene: .; v_gene: TRBV4-1; abundance: .; len: 15; CDR3nt: TGCGCCAGCAGCCAAGGGCCCCGGGGCAATCAGCCCCAGCATTTT; CDR3aa: CASSQGPRGNQPQHF
j_gene: TRBJ1-4; d_gene: .; v_gene: TRBV5-1; abundance: .; len: 14; CDR3nt: TGCGCCAGCAGCCCGGCTTTGGAGGGGGAAAAACTGTTTTTT; CDR3aa: CASSPALEGEKLFF
j_gene: TRBJ2-1; d_gene: .; v_gene: TRBV7-9; abundance: .; len: 15; CDR3nt: TGTGCCAGCAGCTTTGGGGAGTTGGTGGACAATGAGCAGTTCTTC; CDR3aa: CASSFGELVDNEQFF
j_gene: TRBJ1-6; d_gene: TRBD1; v_gene: TRBV24-1; abundance: .; len: 15; CDR3nt: TGTGCCACCAGTCGACAGGGGGCCGGTGATTCACCCCTCCACTTT; CDR3aa: CATSRQGAGDSPLHF
j_gene: TRBJ2-1; d_gene: TRBD2; v_gene: TRBV3-1/TRBV3-2; abundance: .; len: 18; CDR3nt: TGTGCCAGCAGCCAGGGCATTTCTAGCGGGAGTCGAATAAATGAGCAGTTCTTC; CDR3aa: CASSQGISSGSRINEQFF
j_gene: TRBJ2-1; d_gene: TRBD2; v_gene: TRBV3-1/TRBV3-2; abundance: once; len: 18; CDR3nt: TGTGCCAGCAGCCGCAGCCCTCGACTAGCGAGCTCCTACAATGAGCAGTTCTTC; CDR3aa: CASSRSPRLASSYNEQFF
j_gene: TRBJ2-1; d_gene: TRBD2; v_gene: TRBV5-4; abundance: .; len: 12; CDR3nt: TGTGCCAGCAGCACTAGCGGGAGCAGTCGGTTCTTC; CDR3aa: CASSTSGSSRFF
j_gene: TRBJ2-3; d_gene: TRBD1; v_gene: TRBV15; abundance: .; len: 16; CDR3nt: TGTGCCACCAGCGAGAAGGGACAGGGTGTTGCAGATACGCAGTATTTT; CDR3aa: CATSEKGQGVADTQYF
j_gene: TRBJ2-1; d_gene: TRBD2; v_gene: TRBV7-6; abundance: .; len: 17; CDR3nt: TGTGCCAGCAGCTTAGGGTCCAGCGGGAGACCCTACAATGAGCAGTTCTTC; CDR3aa: CASSLGSSGRPYNEQFF
j_gene: TRBJ1-2; d_gene: TRBD1; v_gene: TRBV7-9; abundance: .; len: 13; CDR3nt: TGTGCCAGCAGCTTGCAAGGGGGCAGGGGCTACACCTTC; CDR3aa: CASSLQGGRGYTF
j_gene: TRBJ2-2; d_gene: .; v_gene: TRBV10-2; abundance: .; len: 14; CDR3nt: TGCGCCAGCAGACCCCCTAACAATGCCGGGGAGCTGTTTTTT; CDR3aa: CASRPPNNAGELFF
j_gene: TRBJ1-2; d_gene: .; v_gene: TRBV7-9; abundance: .; len: 15; CDR3nt: TGTGCCAGCAGCTTAGGCATTTCGACTCGGCAGAGCTACACCTTC; CDR3aa: CASSLGISTRQSYTF
j_gene: TRBJ2-1; d_gene: .; v_gene: TRBV18; abundance: .; len: 16; CDR3nt: TGTGCCAGCTCACTACTCGGGAGTAATACCCACAATGAGCAGTTCTTC; CDR3aa: CASSLLGSNTHNEQFF
j_gene: TRBJ2-1; d_gene: .; v_gene: TRBV13; abundance: .; len: 14; CDR3nt: TGTGCCAGCAGCTTTGGGAAGGGAGTGGGTGAGCAGTTCTTC; CDR3aa: CASSFGKGVGEQFF
j_gene: TRBJ1-2; d_gene: TRBD1; v_gene: TRBV16; abundance: .; len: 15; CDR3nt: TGTGCCAGCAGCCCACCGGACAGGGCCCTCTATGGCTACACCTTC; CDR3aa: CASSPPDRALYGYTF
j_gene: TRBJ1-5; d_gene: .; v_gene: TRBV19; abundance: .; len: 15; CDR3nt: TGTGCCAGTAGTGTCTACAGGGAGGGAAATCAGCCCCAGCATTTT; CDR3aa: CASSVYREGNQPQHF
j_gene: TRBJ2-4; d_gene: .; v_gene: TRBV11-2; abundance: .; len: 16; CDR3nt: TGTGCCAGCAGCTGGACGGTGGGACTTTACAAAAACATTCAGTACTTC; CDR3aa: CASSWTVGLYKNIQYF
j_gene: TRBJ1-4; d_gene: .; v_gene: TRBV30; abundance: .; len: 13; CDR3nt: TGTGCCTGGAGTGTCCAGGGGAGCGAAAAACTGTTTTTT; CDR3aa: CAWSVQGSEKLFF
j_gene: TRBJ1-3; d_gene: .; v_gene: TRBV5-1; abundance: .; len: 16; CDR3nt: TGCGCCAGCAGCTTGGATGGCAGCCTCTCTGGAAACACCATATATTTT; CDR3aa: CASSLDGSLSGNTIYF
j_gene: TRBJ1-2; d_gene: TRBD1; v_gene: TRBV5-4; abundance: .; len: 13; CDR3nt: TGTGCCAGCAGTAGGGACAGGGCATATGGCTACACCTTC; CDR3aa: CASSRDRAYGYTF
j_gene: TRBJ2-3; d_gene: .; v_gene: TRBV5-1; abundance: .; len: 13; CDR3nt: TGCGCCAGCAGCTTATTATTGGGTGGTACGCAGTATTTT; CDR3aa: CASSLLLGGTQYF
j_gene: TRBJ2-1; d_gene: TRBD2; v_gene: TRBV2; abundance: .; len: 14; CDR3nt: TGTGCCAGCACCGGACGCGGGGGCTACAATGAGCAGTTCTTC; CDR3aa: CASTGRGGYNEQFF
j_gene: TRBJ1-4; d_gene: .; v_gene: TRBV13; abundance: .; len: 20; CDR3nt: TGTGCCAGCAGCTTAGGCCCAAGCTACCGTACTACTCCAACTAATGAAAAACTGTTTTTT; CDR3aa: CASSLGPSYRTTPTNEKLFF
j_gene: TRBJ2-7; d_gene: TRBD1; v_gene: TRBV3-1/TRBV3-2; abundance: .; len: 16; CDR3nt: TGTGCCAGCAGCCAAGAAGGCCAGGGGGCTATTTACGAGCAGTACTTC; CDR3aa: CASSQEGQGAIYEQYF
j_gene: TRBJ2-1; d_gene: .; v_gene: TRBV6-6; abundance: few; len: 14; CDR3nt: TGTGCCAGCAGTGGTGGCCAGCGGGACAATGAGCAGTTCTTC; CDR3aa: CASSGGQRDNEQFF
j_gene: TRBJ1-1; d_gene: .; v_gene: TRBV29-1; abundance: .; len: 13; CDR3nt: TGCAGCGTTTGCCGACAGGTGCTAGCTGAAGCTTTCTTT; CDR3aa: CSVCRQVLAEAFF
j_gene: TRBJ2-7; d_gene: .; v_gene: TRBV4-1; abundance: .; len: 14; CDR3nt: TGCGCCAGCAGCCAATGGCCCAGATCCTACGAGCAGTACTTC; CDR3aa: CASSQWPRSYEQYF
j_gene: TRBJ2-1; d_gene: TRBD1; v_gene: TRBV7-9; abundance: .; len: 13; CDR3nt: TGTGCCAGCAGTTTGACAGGGGGCAATGAGCAGTTCTTC; CDR3aa: CASSLTGGNEQFF
j_gene: TRBJ1-6; d_gene: .; v_gene: TRBV13; abundance: .; len: 15; CDR3nt: TGTGCCAGCAGCTTGGGTTCAGGGACGGATTCACCCCTCCACTTT; CDR3aa: CASSLGSGTDSPLHF
j_gene: TRBJ2-7; d_gene: .; v_gene: TRBV7-2; abundance: .; len: 14; CDR3nt: TGTGCCAGCGGCCGGGACTCCTCCCGGAACGAGCAGTACTTC; CDR3aa: CASGRDSSRNEQYF
j_gene: TRBJ2-1; d_gene: TRBD2; v_gene: TRBV29-1; abundance: .; len: 16; CDR3nt: TGCAGCGTGGTACATCCTATAGCGGGGGTAAACAATGAGCAGTTCTTC; CDR3aa: CSVVHPIAGVNNEQFF
j_gene: TRBJ1-2; d_gene: .; v_gene: TRBV5-1; abundance: .; len: 15; CDR3nt: TGCGCCAGCAGCTTGCACGCGGGCATCGGTGTTGGCTACACCTTC; CDR3aa: CASSLHAGIGVGYTF
j_gene: TRBJ2-7; d_gene: TRBD2; v_gene: TRBV10-2; abundance: once; len: 17; CDR3nt: TGCGCCAGCAGTGAGTCATTGCTAGCGGGTTCAGGGTACGAGCAGTACTTC; CDR3aa: CASSESLLAGSGYEQYF
j_gene: TRBJ2-7; d_gene: .; v_gene: TRBV4-1; abundance: .; len: 13; CDR3nt: TGCGCCAGCAGCCCCCGACAGTCCTACGAGCAGTACTTC; CDR3aa: CASSPRQSYEQYF
j_gene: TRBJ1-5; d_gene: .; v_gene: TRBV15; abundance: .; len: 16; CDR3nt: TGTGCCACCAGCACGGGTTGGGGGGACCCCAATCAGCCCCAGCATTTT; CDR3aa: CATSTGWGDPNQPQHF
j_gene: TRBJ2-3; d_gene: .; v_gene: TRBV7-9; abundance: .; len: 15; CDR3nt: TGTGCCAGCAGTCTTTCCCAGTCCCCCACCGCGGTTCAGTATTTT; CDR3aa: CASSLSQSPTAVQYF
j_gene: TRBJ2-7; d_gene: TRBD2; v_gene: TRBV30; abundance: .; len: 14; CDR3nt: TGTGCCTGGAGTGTCGCGGGGGGGACCTACGAGCAGTACTTC; CDR3aa: CAWSVAGGTYEQYF
j_gene: TRBJ2-7; d_gene: TRBD2; v_gene: TRBV6-5; abundance: .; len: 14; CDR3nt: TGTGCCAGCAGTTACTCGCGACTAGCGGGATTCGAGTACTTC; CDR3aa: CASSYSRLAGFEYF
j_gene: TRBJ2-7; d_gene: .; v_gene: TRBV28; abundance: .; len: 13; CDR3nt: TGTGCCAGCAACCAAAGGAGGTGGTTCGAGCAGTACTTC; CDR3aa: CASNQRRWFEQYF
j_gene: TRBJ1-2; d_gene: .; v_gene: TRBV4-2; abundance: .; len: 16; CDR3nt: TGTGCCAGCAGCCAAGATGTTATGAAAAGGGACTATGGCTACACCTTC; CDR3aa: CASSQDVMKRDYGYTF
j_gene: TRBJ2-7; d_gene: .; v_gene: TRBV5-4; abundance: .; len: 14; CDR3nt: TGTGCCAGCAGCTCGAGGGCAGTCTCCTACGAGCAGTACTTC; CDR3aa: CASSSRAVSYEQYF
j_gene: TRBJ2-3; d_gene: .; v_gene: TRBV9; abundance: few; len: 12; CDR3nt: TGTGCCAGCAGCGCAGGGGAAGGTACGCAGTATTTT; CDR3aa: CASSAGEGTQYF
j_gene: TRBJ2-1; d_gene: .; v_gene: TRBV5-6; abundance: .; len: 13; CDR3nt: TGTGCCAGCAGCTTCCCCGGGTACAATGAGCAGTTCTTC; CDR3aa: CASSFPGYNEQFF
j_gene: TRBJ2-1; d_gene: TRBD2; v_gene: TRBV11-2; abundance: .; len: 16; CDR3nt: TGTGCCAGCAGTTCAGGACTAGCGGGAGGTGGCAATGAGCAGTTCTTC; CDR3aa: CASSSGLAGGGNEQFF